Detailed here is one T cell receptor beta chain. This clone has only a few counts. Its antigen remains undetermined. Per-base quality was not reported, and no clone a single base away is much larger than it. V is reduced by 4 bases and J by 2 bases, leaving a spacing of 16 bases between them. The CDR3 covers 15 residues, taking in both the cysteine and the phenylalanine. Only CDR3 DNA remains: 45 bases, in frame from the first base. CDR1 and CDR2 are drawn from the germline V gene (reference sequence): SGHNT, YYREEE. The data were taken from a study of blood T cell repertoires in COVID-19 (dated by TCRdb to about 2020). With regard to the full study: Samples from collaborators originated in the United States, Italy and Spain and spanned both the acute and convalescent phases of COVID-19. The material from the prospective study consisted of cDNA or gDNA derived from T cells, B-cell-depleted T cells, or PBMCs. The dataset comprised deeply sampled blood TCRbeta repertoires from subjects exposed to, actively infected with, or recovered from COVID-19. A de-identified subject ID, COVID-19 status, age in years and sex were almost always included in the sample metadata. The samples were drawn from two sources: the first 160 participants of the ongoing ImmuneRACE study, and 1,254 subjects contributed by 6 global collaborators. HLA class I and class II types, where available, came from metadata supplied by the sample provider rather than from assay-based typing. The repertoires were released in a freely available public database intended as a resource for research on the immune response to SARS-CoV-2. Broad study findings and their caveats: The amount of clinical and demographic metadata varied by source and participant and was provided uncurated.

In the prospective study, participants were about 18 to 95 years old, resided in approximately 25 geographic areas of the United States, and were enrolled through a virtual design. To assign participants to cohorts, the prospective study relied on clinical history that participants themselves reported in a screening survey and a study questionnaire. Exposed participants had been in contact, within 2 weeks of entering the study, with a person who had a PCR-confirmed or clinician-diagnosed case of COVID-19. In the prospective study, mobile phlebotomists collected whole blood, serum and a nasopharyngeal or oropharyngeal swab from each participant. Additional blood draws and questionnaires over an approximately 2-month period could optionally be provided by prospective study participants. Prospective study blood samples were shipped either frozen or at room temperature before DNA extraction. TCRbeta CDR3 regions were amplified from genomic DNA using the immunoSEQ Assay, a bias-controlled multiplex PCR. The authors' analysis ran thus. The number of nucleated cells in each sample was estimated from the amplification of reference gene primers within the assay. Sequence reads were collapsed and filtered to measure the absolute abundance of every unique TCRbeta CDR3 rearrangement. For each sample, productive Simpson clonality was calculated by taking the square root of Simpson's diversity index across productive rearrangements. The table was pulled from immuneACCESS by TCRdb, which kept in-frame rearrangements only. Such tables lose some clones; where checked, under half of the loss comes from unresolved V genes, and the rest has no known cause. The D gene and trimming were derived from the DNA, and the V and J assignments and clone size from that table. Recorded for this sample are hundreds of thousands of clones; roughly 80% of them occurred a single time. About 5% of the sample rests with the top ten.

This chain joins TRBV5-4 to TRBJ2-7; TRBD2 is possibly the D segment (5 matching bases). Sequencing was carried out using PBMCs or T cells enriched from blood (not recorded which). This sequence was found in a middle-aged man who had been exposed to COVID-19. The nucleotides read TGTGCCAGCAGCCCGCAACCCGAGAGGGCCTACGAGCAGTACTTC. This translates into CASSPQPERAYEQYF.